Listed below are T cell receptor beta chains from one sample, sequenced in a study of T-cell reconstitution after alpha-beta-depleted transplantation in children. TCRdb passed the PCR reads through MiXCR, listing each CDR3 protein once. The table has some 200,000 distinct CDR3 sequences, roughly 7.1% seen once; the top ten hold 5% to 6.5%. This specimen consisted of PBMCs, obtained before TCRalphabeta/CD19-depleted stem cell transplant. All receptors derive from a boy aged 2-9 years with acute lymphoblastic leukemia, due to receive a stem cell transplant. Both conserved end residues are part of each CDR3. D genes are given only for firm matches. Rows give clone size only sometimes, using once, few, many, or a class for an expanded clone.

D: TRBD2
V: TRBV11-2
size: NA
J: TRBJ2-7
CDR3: CASRSGGVSSEQYF
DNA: TGTGCCAGCAGAAGCGGGGGGGTATCCAGCGAGCAGTACTTC

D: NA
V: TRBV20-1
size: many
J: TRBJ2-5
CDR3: CSAGTGTSTTQYF
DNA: TGCAGTGCGGGGACCGGGACGTCTACGACCCAGTACTTC

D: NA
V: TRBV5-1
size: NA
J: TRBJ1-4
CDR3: CASSPRAGWHEKLFF
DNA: TGCGCCAGCAGCCCCCGTGCAGGGTGGCATGAAAAACTGTTTTTT

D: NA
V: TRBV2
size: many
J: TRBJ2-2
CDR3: CASMGERKVTGELFF
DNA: TGTGCCAGCATGGGCGAGAGGAAGGTCACCGGGGAGCTGTTTTTT

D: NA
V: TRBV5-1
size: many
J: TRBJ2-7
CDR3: CASSFTGLSYEQYF
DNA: TGCGCCAGCAGCTTTACCGGCCTTTCCTACGAGCAGTACTTC

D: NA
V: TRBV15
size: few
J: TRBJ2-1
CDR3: CATSRDNDEQFF
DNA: TGTGCCACCAGCAGAGATAATGATGAGCAGTTCTTC

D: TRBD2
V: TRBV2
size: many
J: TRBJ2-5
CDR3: CASSDYRTSGGETQYF
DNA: TGTGCCAGCAGTGATTATAGGACTAGCGGGGGAGAGACCCAGTACTTC

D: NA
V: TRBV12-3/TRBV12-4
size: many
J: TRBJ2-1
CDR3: CASSFSRNEQFF
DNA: TGTGCCAGCAGTTTTTCGAGGAATGAGCAGTTCTTC

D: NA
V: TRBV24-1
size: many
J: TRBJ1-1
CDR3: CATSDLWYTEAFF
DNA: TGTGCCACCAGTGATTTGTGGTACACTGAAGCTTTCTTT

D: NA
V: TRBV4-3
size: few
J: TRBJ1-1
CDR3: CASSQDMAGNTEAFF
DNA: TGCGCCAGCAGCCAAGATATGGCTGGAAACACTGAAGCTTTCTTT

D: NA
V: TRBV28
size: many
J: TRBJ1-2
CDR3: CASSLEGASLYGYTF
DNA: TGTGCCAGCAGTTTGGAGGGCGCATCCCTCTATGGCTACACCTTC

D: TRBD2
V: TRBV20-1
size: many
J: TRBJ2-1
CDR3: CSASREADNEQFF
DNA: TGCAGTGCTAGCCGGGAGGCTGACAATGAGCAGTTCTTC

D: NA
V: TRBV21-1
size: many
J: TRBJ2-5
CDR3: CASSKVPAGQEETQYF
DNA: TGTGCCAGCAGCAAAGTTCCCGCGGGGCAGGAAGAGACCCAGTACTTC

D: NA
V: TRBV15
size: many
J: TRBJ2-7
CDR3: CAAGADSYEQYF
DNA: TGTGCCGCCGGGGCGGACTCCTACGAGCAGTACTTC

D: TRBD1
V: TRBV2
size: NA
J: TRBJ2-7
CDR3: CASNEGDRVENEQYF
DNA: TGTGCCAGCAACGAGGGGGACAGGGTCGAGAACGAGCAGTACTTC